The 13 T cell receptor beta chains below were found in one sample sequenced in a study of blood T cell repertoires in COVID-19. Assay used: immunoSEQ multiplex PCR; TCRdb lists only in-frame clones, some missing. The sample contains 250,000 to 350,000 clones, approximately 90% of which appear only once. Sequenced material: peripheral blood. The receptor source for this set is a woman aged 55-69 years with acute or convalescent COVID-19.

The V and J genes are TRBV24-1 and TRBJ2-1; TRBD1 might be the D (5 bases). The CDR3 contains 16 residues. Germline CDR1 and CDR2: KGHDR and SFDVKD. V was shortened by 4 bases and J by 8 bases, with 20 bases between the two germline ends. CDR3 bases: TGTGCCACCAGTGACCCCGACAGATACCCGAAAGATGAGCAGTTCTTC. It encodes CATSDPDRYPKDEQFF.

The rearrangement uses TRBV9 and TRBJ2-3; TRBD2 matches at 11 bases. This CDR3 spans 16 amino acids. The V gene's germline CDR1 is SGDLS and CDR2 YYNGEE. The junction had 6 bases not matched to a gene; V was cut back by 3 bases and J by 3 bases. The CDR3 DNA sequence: TGTGCCAGCAGCGGCGGTTCTAGCGGGGGGACAGATACGCAGTATTTT. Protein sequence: CASSGGSSGGTDTQYF.

Here the CDR3 DNA reads TGTGCCAGCTCACCACCGTTCTGGGCGAACGCGAACACCGGGGAGCTGTTTTTT. This codes for CASSPPFWANANTGELFF. The rearrangement joins TRBV18 to TRBJ2-2; D unclear. The CDR3 sequence is 18 residues long. V was shortened by 0 bases and J by 0 bases, with 14 bases between the two germline ends. Germline-derived CDR1 and CDR2 are KGHSH and LQKENI.

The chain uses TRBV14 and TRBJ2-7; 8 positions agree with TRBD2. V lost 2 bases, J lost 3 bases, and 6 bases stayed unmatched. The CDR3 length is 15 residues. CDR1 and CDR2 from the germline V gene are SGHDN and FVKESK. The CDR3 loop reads CASSQWGTRDYEQYF. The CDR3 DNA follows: TGTGCCAGCAGCCAATGGGGGACTAGAGACTACGAGCAGTACTTC.

CDR3 residues: CSANRGETQYF. CDR3 sequence (DNA): TGCAGTGCTAACAGGGGGGAGACCCAGTACTTC. This chain connects TRBV20-1 to TRBJ2-5; TRBD1 matches 8 bases. The length of the CDR3 is 11 residues. CDR1 and CDR2 from the germline V gene are DFQATT and SNEGSKA (reference sequence). V shed 4 bases, J shed 5 bases, and the junction held 0 bases outside the gene matches.

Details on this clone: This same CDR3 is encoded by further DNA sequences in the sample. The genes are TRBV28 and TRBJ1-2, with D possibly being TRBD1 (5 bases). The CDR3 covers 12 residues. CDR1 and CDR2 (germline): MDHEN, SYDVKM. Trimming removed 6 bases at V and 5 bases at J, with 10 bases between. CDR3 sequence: CASRTGGYGYTF. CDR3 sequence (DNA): TGTGCCAGCAGGACGGGGGGGTATGGCTACACCTTC.

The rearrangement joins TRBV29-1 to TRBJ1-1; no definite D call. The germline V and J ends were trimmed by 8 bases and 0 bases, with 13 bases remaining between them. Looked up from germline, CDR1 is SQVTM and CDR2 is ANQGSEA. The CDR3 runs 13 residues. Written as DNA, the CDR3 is TGCAGCCCCCTCAGAGGGATGAACACTGAAGCTTTCTTT. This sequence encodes CSPLRGMNTEAFF. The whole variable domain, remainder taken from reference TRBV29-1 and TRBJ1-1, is SAVISQKPSRDICQRGTSLTIQCQVDSQVTMMFWYRQQPGQSLTLIATANQGSEATYESGFVIDKFPISRPNLTFSTLTVSNMSPEDSSIYLCSPLRGMNTEAFFGQGTRLTVV.

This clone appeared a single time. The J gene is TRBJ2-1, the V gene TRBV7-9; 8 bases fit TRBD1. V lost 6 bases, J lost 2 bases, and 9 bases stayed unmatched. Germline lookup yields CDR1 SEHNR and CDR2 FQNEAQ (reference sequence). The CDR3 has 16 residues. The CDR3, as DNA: TGTGCCAGCAGAAGACAGGGGAACGTCCCCTACAATGAGCAGTTCTTC. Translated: CASRRQGNVPYNEQFF.

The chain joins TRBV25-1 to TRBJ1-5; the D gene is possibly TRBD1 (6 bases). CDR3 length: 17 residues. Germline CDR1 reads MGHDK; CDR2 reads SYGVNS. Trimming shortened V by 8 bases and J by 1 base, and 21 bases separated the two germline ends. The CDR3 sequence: CASGFSGGGGSNQPQHF. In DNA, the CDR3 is TGTGCCAGCGGTTTCTCGGGGGGAGGGGGAAGCAATCAGCCCCAGCATTTT.

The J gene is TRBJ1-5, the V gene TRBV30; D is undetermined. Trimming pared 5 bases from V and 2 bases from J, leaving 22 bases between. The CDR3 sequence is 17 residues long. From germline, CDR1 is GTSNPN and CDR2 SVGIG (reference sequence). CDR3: CAWGRGRRSGGNQPQHF. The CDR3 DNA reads TGTGCCTGGGGTCGGGGAAGGAGGAGTGGGGGCAATCAGCCCCAGCATTTT.

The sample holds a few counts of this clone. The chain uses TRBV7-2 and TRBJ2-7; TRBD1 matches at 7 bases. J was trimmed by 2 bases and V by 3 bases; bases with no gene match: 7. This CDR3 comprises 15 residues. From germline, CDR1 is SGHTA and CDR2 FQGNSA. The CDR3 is CASSFPKTGTYEQYF. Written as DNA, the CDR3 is TGTGCCAGCAGCTTCCCAAAGACAGGGACCTACGAGCAGTACTTC. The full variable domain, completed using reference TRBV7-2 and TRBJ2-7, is GAGVSQSPSNKVTEKGKDVELRCDPISGHTALYWYRQSLGQGLEFLIYFQGNSAPDKSGLPSDRFSAERTGGSVSTLTIQRTQQEDSAVYLCASSFPKTGTYEQYFGPGTRLTVT.

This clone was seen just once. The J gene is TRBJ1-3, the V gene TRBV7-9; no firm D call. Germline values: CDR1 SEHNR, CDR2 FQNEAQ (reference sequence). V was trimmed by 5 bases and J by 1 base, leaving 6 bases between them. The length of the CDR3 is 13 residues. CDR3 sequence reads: CASSPGSGNTIYF. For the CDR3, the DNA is TGTGCCAGCAGCCCCGGTTCTGGAAACACCATATATTTT.

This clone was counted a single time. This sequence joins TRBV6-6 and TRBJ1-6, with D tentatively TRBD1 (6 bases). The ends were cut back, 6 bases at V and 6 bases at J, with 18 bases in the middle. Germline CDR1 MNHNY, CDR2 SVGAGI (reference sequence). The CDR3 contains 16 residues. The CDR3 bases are TGTGCCAGCAGCCCCCCCTCGACAGGATTTAATTCACCCCTCCACTTT. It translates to CASSPPSTGFNSPLHF.